This record looks at one T cell receptor beta chain sequence and its context. Which antigen it targets is not known. Base qualities are not recorded, but no much larger clone differs from it by a single base. The immunoSEQ Assay, a bias-controlled multiplex PCR, was used to amplify TCRbeta CDR3 regions from genomic DNA. On the authors' methods: Within the assay, amplification of reference gene primers was used to estimate how many nucleated cells each sample contained. To quantify the absolute abundance of each unique TCRbeta CDR3 rearrangement, sequence reads were collapsed and filtered. Productive Simpson clonality was computed per sample as the square root of Simpson's diversity index over productive rearrangements. TCRdb stores this immuneACCESS table with in-frame sequences only. Part of the clones is absent; in the studies checked, under half of the shortfall reflects unresolved V genes, and no reason is known for the rest. V, J and clone size reflect that table, while D and trimming were determined from the DNA. This sample has around 180,000 clones in its table, and about nine tenths of those were observed once. The top ten hold about 4.1% of the sample.

Each collaborating institution followed its own protocols to collect whole blood in K2EDTA tubes. For TCRbeta analysis, collaborator samples were shipped as frozen whole blood, as isolated PBMCs, or as DNA extracted from either sample type. The data are from a study of blood T cell repertoires in COVID-19 (TCRdb year 2020). Concerning the study at large: The collaborator samples originated in the United States, Italy and Spain and spanned the acute and convalescent phases of COVID-19. The samples were drawn from the first 160 participants of the ongoing ImmuneRACE study and from about 1,200 subjects provided by 6 global collaborators. Nearly every sample came with metadata listing a de-identified subject ID, COVID-19 status, age in years and sex. A freely available public database, intended as a resource for researchers studying the immune response to SARS-CoV-2, is where the repertoires were released. The material from the prospective study consisted of cDNA or gDNA derived from T cells, B-cell-depleted T cells, or PBMCs. Deeply sampled blood TCRbeta repertoires from subjects exposed to, actively infected with, or recovered from COVID-19 were included in the dataset. HLA class I and class II types, where available, came from metadata supplied by the sample provider rather than from assay-based typing.

There are 14 amino acids in the CDR3, from cysteine to phenylalanine inclusive. Only the CDR3 part of the read is kept: 42 bases, read in frame from the first base. The germline ends are 15 bases apart after V is trimmed by 3 bases and J by 5 bases. Taken from the germline V gene (reference sequence), the CDR1 and CDR2 loops are GTSNPN and SVGIG. Overall study results and their limits: The amount of clinical and demographic metadata varied by source and participant and was provided uncurated.

Sequenced material: peripheral blood. This receptor was taken from a young woman with acute or convalescent COVID-19. The chain is assembled from TRBV30 and TRBJ2-3; a tentative D match to TRBD1 spans 6 bases. The nucleotides read TGTGCCTGGAGGAAACAGGGAGTTCGAGATACGCAGTATTTT. It translates to CAWRKQGVRDTQYF.